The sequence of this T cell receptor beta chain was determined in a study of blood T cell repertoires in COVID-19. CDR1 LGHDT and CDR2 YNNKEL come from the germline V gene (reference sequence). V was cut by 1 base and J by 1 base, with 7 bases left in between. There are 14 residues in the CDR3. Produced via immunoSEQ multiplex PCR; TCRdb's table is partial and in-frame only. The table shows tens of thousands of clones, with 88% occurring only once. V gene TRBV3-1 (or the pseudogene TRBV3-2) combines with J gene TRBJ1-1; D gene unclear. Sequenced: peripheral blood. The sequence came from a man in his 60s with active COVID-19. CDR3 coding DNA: TGTGCCAGCAGCCAAGGGGCAGGGAACACTGAAGCTTTCTTT. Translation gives CASSQGAGNTEAFF.